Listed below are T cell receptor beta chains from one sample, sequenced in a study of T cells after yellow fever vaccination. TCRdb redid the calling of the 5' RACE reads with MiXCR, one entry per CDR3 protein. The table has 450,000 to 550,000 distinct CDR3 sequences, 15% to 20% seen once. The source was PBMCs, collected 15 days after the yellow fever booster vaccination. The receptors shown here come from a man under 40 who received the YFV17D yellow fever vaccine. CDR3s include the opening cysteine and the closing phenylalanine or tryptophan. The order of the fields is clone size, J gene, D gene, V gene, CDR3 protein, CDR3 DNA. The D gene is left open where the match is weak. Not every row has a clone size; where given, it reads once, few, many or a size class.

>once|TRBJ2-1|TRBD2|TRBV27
CASSAGTNYNEQFF
TGTGCCAGCAGTGCCGGGACTAACTACAATGAGCAGTTCTTC
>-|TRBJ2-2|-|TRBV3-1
CASVSRGRTGELFF
TGTGCCAGCGTCTCACGGGGCAGAACCGGGGAGCTGTTTTTT
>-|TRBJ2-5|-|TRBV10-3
CAISLASQETQYF
TGTGCCATCAGTCTAGCGTCTCAAGAGACCCAGTACTTC
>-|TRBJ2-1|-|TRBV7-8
CASSFQRVGYNEQFF
TGTGCCAGCAGCTTCCAGCGGGTAGGTTACAATGAGCAGTTCTTC
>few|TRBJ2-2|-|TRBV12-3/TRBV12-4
CASSRSGLNTGELFF
TGTGCCAGCAGTCGGTCAGGGTTAAACACCGGGGAGCTGTTTTTT
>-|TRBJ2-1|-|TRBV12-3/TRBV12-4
CASSLDPRGNEQFF
TGTGCCAGCAGCCTCGATCCCAGGGGTAATGAGCAGTTCTTC
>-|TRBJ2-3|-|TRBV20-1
CSARGERGDTQYF
TGCAGTGCTCGAGGGGAAAGGGGAGATACGCAGTATTTT
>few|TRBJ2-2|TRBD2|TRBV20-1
CSARDGGSGRAGTGELFF
TGCAGTGCTAGAGATGGGGGTAGCGGGAGGGCCGGAACCGGGGAGCTGTTTTTT
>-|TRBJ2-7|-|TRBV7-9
CASSLGSPSSYEQYF
TGTGCCAGCAGCTTAGGGTCCCCCAGCTCCTACGAGCAGTACTTC
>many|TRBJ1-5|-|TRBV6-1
CASSELPTRINQPQHF
TGTGCCAGCAGTGAACTCCCGACACGGATCAATCAGCCCCAGCATTTT
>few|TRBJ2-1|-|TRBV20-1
CSARDARTPSSYNEQFF
TGCAGTGCTAGAGACGCGCGGACTCCCAGCTCCTACAATGAGCAGTTCTTC
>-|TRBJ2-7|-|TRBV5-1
CASSLPDAYEQYF
TGCGCCAGCAGCTTACCTGACGCCTACGAGCAGTACTTC
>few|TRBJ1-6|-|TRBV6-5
CASSNGGAPLHF
TGTGCCAGCTCAAACGGAGGGGCACCCCTCCACTTT
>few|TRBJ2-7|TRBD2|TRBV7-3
CASSPTSGDYEQYF
TGTGCCAGCAGCCCGACTAGCGGGGACTACGAGCAGTACTTC
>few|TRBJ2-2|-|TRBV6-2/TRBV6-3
CASNSLARELFF
TGTGCCAGCAACTCCCTGGCCCGGGAGCTGTTTTTT
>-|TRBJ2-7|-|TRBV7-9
CASSGRLTNYEQYF
TGTGCCAGCAGCGGCCGGCTGACCAACTACGAGCAGTACTTC
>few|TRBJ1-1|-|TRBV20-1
CSARGLTEAFF
TGCAGTGCTAGAGGTCTCACTGAAGCTTTCTTT
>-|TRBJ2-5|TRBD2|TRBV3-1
CASSQESGSWETQYF
TGTGCCAGCAGCCAAGAAAGCGGGAGTTGGGAGACCCAGTACTTC
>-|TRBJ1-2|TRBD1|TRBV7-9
CASTKGTGDLYGYTF
TGTGCCAGCACCAAAGGGACAGGGGACCTCTATGGCTACACCTTC
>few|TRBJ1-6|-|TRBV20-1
CSSSSYNSPLHF
TGCAGTTCGAGCTCCTATAATTCACCCCTCCACTTT
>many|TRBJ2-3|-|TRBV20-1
CSASRDTQYF
TGCAGTGCTAGTCGGGATACGCAGTATTTT
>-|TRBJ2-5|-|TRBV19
CASRPGTRQQETQYF
TGTGCCAGTAGGCCAGGGACCCGCCAACAAGAGACCCAGTACTTC
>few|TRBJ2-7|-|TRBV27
CASSLSRGANLHEQYF
TGTGCCAGCAGTTTAAGCAGGGGCGCCAACCTACACGAGCAGTACTTC
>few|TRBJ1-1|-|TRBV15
CATSLNRENTEAFF
TGTGCCACCAGCTTAAACAGGGAGAACACTGAAGCTTTCTTT
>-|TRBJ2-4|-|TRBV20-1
CSARGGYF
TGCAGTGCTAGGGGGGGGTACTTC
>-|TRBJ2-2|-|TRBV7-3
CASSLLTGSLTGELFF
TGTGCCAGCAGCTTACTGACCGGATCCCTTACCGGGGAGCTGTTTTTT
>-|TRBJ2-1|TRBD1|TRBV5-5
CASSSGQADYNEQFF
TGTGCCAGCAGCTCGGGACAGGCAGACTACAATGAGCAGTTCTTC
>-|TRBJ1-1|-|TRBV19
CASSERQLEAFF
TGTGCCAGTAGTGAGAGACAACTAGAAGCTTTCTTT
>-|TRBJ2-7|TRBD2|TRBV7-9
CASSLVLAGVVDEQYF
TGTGCCAGCAGCTTAGTACTAGCGGGAGTGGTCGACGAGCAGTACTTC
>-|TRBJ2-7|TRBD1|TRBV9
CASSVGDSSVKPYEQYF
TGTGCCAGCAGCGTCGGGGACAGCTCGGTTAAGCCCTACGAGCAGTACTTC
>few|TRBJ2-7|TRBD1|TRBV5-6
CASSIPGQKSEQYF
TGTGCCAGCAGCATTCCGGGACAGAAGTCCGAGCAGTACTTC
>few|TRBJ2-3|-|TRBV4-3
CASSQVSLEPTTDTQYF
TGCGCCAGCAGCCAAGTCTCACTAGAGCCCACCACAGATACGCAGTATTTT
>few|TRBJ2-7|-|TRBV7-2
CASTRGQGAYEQYF
TGTGCCAGCACCCGGGGGCAGGGGGCCTACGAGCAGTACTTC
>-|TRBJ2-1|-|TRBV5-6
CASSSTGTRGYNEQFF
TGTGCCAGCAGCTCCACCGGGACAAGAGGGTACAATGAGCAGTTCTTC
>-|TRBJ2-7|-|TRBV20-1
CSASSGENYEQYF
TGCAGTGCTAGCTCGGGGGAGAACTACGAGCAGTACTTC
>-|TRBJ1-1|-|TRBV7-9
CASSLEVRTNTEAFF
TGTGCCAGCAGCTTAGAGGTCAGGACGAACACTGAAGCTTTCTTT
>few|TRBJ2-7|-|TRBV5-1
CASSWSEGSYEQYF
TGCGCCAGCAGCTGGTCGGAGGGGTCCTACGAGCAGTACTTC
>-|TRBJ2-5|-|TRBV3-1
CAIEEVYETQYF
TGTGCCATCGAGGAGGTGTACGAGACCCAGTACTTC
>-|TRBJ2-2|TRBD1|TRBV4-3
CASSHLGQGVRLNTGELFF
TGCGCCAGCAGCCACCTTGGACAGGGGGTGCGATTGAACACCGGGGAGCTGTTTTTT
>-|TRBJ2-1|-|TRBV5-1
CASRTTPSSYNEQFF
TGCGCCAGCAGGACTACGCCCAGCTCCTACAATGAGCAGTTCTTC
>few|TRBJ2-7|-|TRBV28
CASSIRGSPSSYEQYF
TGTGCCAGCAGTATACGTGGGTCTCCTAGCTCCTACGAGCAGTACTTC
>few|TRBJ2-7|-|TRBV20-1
CSARDPRGPYEQYF
TGCAGTGCTAGAGATCCCCGGGGGCCTTACGAGCAGTACTTC
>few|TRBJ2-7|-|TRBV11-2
CASSFTAGGGTLYEQYF
TGTGCCAGCAGCTTCACAGCAGGTGGAGGGACCTTATACGAGCAGTACTTC
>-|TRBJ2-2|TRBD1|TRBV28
CASSPTGQGAISGELFF
TGTGCCAGCAGTCCGACCGGACAGGGGGCTATCTCCGGGGAGCTGTTTTTT
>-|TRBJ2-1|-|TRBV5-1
CASSLGWESEQFF
TGCGCCAGCAGCTTGGGCTGGGAGTCTGAGCAGTTCTTC
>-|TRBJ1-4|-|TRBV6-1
CASRELVTNEKLFF
TGTGCCAGCAGAGAGTTGGTGACTAATGAAAAACTGTTTTTT
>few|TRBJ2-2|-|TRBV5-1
CASSFGSYANTGELFF
TGCGCCAGCAGCTTCGGGTCTTACGCGAACACCGGGGAGCTGTTTTTT
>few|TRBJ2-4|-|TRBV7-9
CASSGSGTKNIQYF
TGTGCCAGCAGCGGGTCGGGAACCAAAAACATTCAGTACTTC
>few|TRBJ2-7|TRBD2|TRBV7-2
CASSPGSGNFYEQYF
TGTGCCAGCAGCCCCGGAAGCGGGAACTTTTACGAGCAGTACTTC
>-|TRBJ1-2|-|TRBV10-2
CASSDTGRSNGYTF
TGCGCCAGCAGTGATACAGGGCGTTCTAACGGCTACACCTTC
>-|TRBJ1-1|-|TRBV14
CASSRFLGGDEAFF
TGTGCCAGCAGCCGCTTTTTAGGCGGGGATGAAGCTTTCTTT
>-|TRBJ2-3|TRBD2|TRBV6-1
CASRTSGSSTDTQYF
TGTGCCAGCAGGACTAGCGGGAGCAGCACAGATACGCAGTATTTT